This T cell receptor (beta chain) was sequenced during a study of cytomegalovirus exposure and HLA in healthy donors. The CDR3 is made up of 14 amino acids. The germline CDR1 and CDR2 sequences are SGHRS and YFSETQ. V was clipped by 7 bases and J by 8 bases; unmatched bases: 11. Use of 60 Vbeta and 13 Jbeta primers characterized the PCR. TCRdb's copy holds only in-frame clones and misses some; the assay was immunoSEQ multiplex PCR. Here the sample spans about 20,000 clones, around 77% being singletons. The clonotype comes from a man aged 55-75 years in good health and CMV-seronegative. The chain joins TRBV5-1 to TRBJ1-4, with 7 bases fitting TRBD1. Sequenced: PBMCs. This CDR3 is CASSMTGMREKLFF. In nucleotides, the CDR3 is TGCGCCAGCTCTATGACAGGGATGCGGGAAAAACTGTTTTTT.